What follows are 9 T cell receptor beta chains derived from one specimen sequenced in a study of T cells in localized non-small cell lung cancer. This table comes from immunoSEQ multiplex PCR, and its TCRdb copy is limited to in-frame clones, with some not included. The sample has tens of thousands of clones, about 80% seen once. The sample here was peripheral blood mononuclear cells, taken before any cancer treatment. The receptors shown here come from a man between 35 and 75 years old with stage III lung adenocarcinoma.

The chain is built from TRBV5-1 and TRBJ2-2; D may be TRBD1 (5 bases). Germline V lookup: CDR1 SGHRS, CDR2 YFSETQ. V was pared by 0 bases and J by 3 bases, with 12 bases between. The CDR3 length is 16 residues. This CDR3 is CASSLARQGDTGELFF. CDR3 DNA: TGCGCCAGCAGCTTGGCCCGCCAGGGCGACACCGGGGAGCTGTTTTTT.

The gene calls are TRBV15 and TRBJ2-5; tentatively, D is TRBD2 (5 bases). The CDR3 is 13 residues long. Trimming cost V 4 bases and J 2 bases, with 8 bases left between them. Per germline, CDR1 LNHNV and CDR2 YYDKDF (reference sequence). CDR3 coding DNA: TGTGCCACCAGCAACCGGGGTCAAGAGACCCAGTACTTC. This translates into CATSNRGQETQYF.

The chain has TRBV2 and TRBJ2-5; 7 nucleotides match TRBD2. The CDR3 has 14 amino acids. With 5 bases clipped from V and 6 bases from J, the junction kept 9 bases outside the gene matches. Germline lookup yields CDR1 SNHLY and CDR2 FYNNEI. This CDR3 reads CASSPIAGLKTQYF. The CDR3 DNA reads as TGTGCCAGCAGTCCTATAGCGGGCTTGAAGACCCAGTACTTC. Using reference TRBV2 and TRBJ2-5 for the parts outside the CDR3, the full variable domain is EPEVTQTPSHQVTQMGQEVILRCVPISNHLYFYWYRQILGQKVEFLVSFYNNEISEKSEIFDDQFSVERPDGSNFTLKIRSTKLEDSAMYFCASSPIAGLKTQYFGPGTRLLVL.

The chain links TRBV7-2 to TRBJ1-5; no clear D gene. V was trimmed by 1 base and J by 2 bases, leaving 9 bases between them. Germline V gene sequence: CDR1 SGHTA, CDR2 FQGNSA. The CDR3 loop spans 15 amino acids. CDR3 protein: CASSLGPGGNQPQHF. CDR3 DNA: TGTGCCAGCAGCTTAGGACCTGGGGGCAATCAGCCCCAGCATTTT.

This chain uses TRBV6-4 with TRBJ2-1; unclear D gene. The CDR3 loop spans 14 amino acids. Germline assignment: CDR1 MRHNA and CDR2 SNTAGT. Trimming shortened V by 6 bases and J by 3 bases, and 12 bases separated the two germline ends. CDR3: CASSLAENYNEQFF. CDR3 sequence (DNA): TGTGCCAGCAGCTTGGCGGAGAACTACAATGAGCAGTTCTTC.

This chain links TRBV2 with TRBJ1-1; the D is unclear. Germline V gene data show CDR1 as SNHLY and CDR2 as FYNNEI. The CDR3 has 14 amino acids. The germline V and J ends were trimmed by 7 bases and 2 bases, with 14 bases remaining between them. CDR3 sequence reads: CASKEGNFNTEAFF. In nucleotides, the CDR3 is TGTGCCAGCAAGGAAGGGAATTTTAACACTGAAGCTTTCTTT.

The count of this clone is one. This chain joins TRBV10-3 and TRBJ2-7; D tentatively reads TRBD1 or TRBD2 (5 bases each). Germline V gene lookup returns CDR1 ENHRY and CDR2 SYGVKD. The V end lost 4 bases, the J end lost 9 bases, and 22 bases lay between the germline ends. This CDR3 has 15 residues. The CDR3 DNA reads as TGTGCCATCAGTGTAGGGGTAGCTCAAGGACTGGTGCAGTACTTC. Encoded protein: CAISVGVAQGLVQYF.

The chain uses TRBV2 and TRBJ1-5; weak D call: TRBD1 (5 bases). The CDR3 spans 15 residues. Trimming took 3 bases from V and 6 from J, leaving 15 bases between them. CDR1 SNHLY and CDR2 FYNNEI come from the germline V gene. The CDR3: CASSDSGGIRQPQHF. Written as DNA, the CDR3 is TGTGCCAGCAGTGACAGTGGGGGAATCCGTCAGCCCCAGCATTTT.

The V and J genes are TRBV19 and TRBJ1-1; 9 bases align to TRBD1. The germline gives CDR1 LNHDA, CDR2 SQIVND (reference sequence). J lost 3 bases, V lost 6 bases, and 11 bases had no gene match. The CDR3 is made up of 16 amino acids. CDR3 bases: TGTGCCAGTAGGACCGGGACAGGGAGTGAGGACACTGAAGCTTTCTTT. Protein: CASRTGTGSEDTEAFF.